This TCR beta chain was obtained from a study of blood T cell repertoires in COVID-19. TCRdb's copy holds only in-frame clones and misses some; the assay was immunoSEQ multiplex PCR. The profile shows about 370,000 clones, approximately 88% of them singletons. V lost 6 bases and J lost 2, with 12 bases in between. Germline CDR1 reads KGHDR; CDR2 reads SFDVKD. CDR3 size: 14 residues. Material for sequencing was peripheral blood. The chain carries TRBV24-1 and TRBJ1-2; D ambiguous. The source of this sequence is a woman under 40 with COVID-19, enrolled during active disease. CDR3 coding DNA: TGTGCCACCAGTCCAGCGGGCTCGAACTATGGCTACACCTTC. This translates into CATSPAGSNYGYTF.